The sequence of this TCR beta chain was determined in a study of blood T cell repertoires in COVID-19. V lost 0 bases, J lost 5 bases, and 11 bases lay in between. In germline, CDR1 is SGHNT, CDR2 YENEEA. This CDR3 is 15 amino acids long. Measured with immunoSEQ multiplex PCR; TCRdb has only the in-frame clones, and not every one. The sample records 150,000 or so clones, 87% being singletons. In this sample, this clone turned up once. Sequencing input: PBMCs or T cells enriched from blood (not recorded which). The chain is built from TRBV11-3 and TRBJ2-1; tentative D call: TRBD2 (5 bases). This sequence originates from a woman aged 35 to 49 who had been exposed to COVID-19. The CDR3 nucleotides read TGTGCCAGCAGCTTAGATCATCAGCGGCACAATGAGCAGTTCTTC. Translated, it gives CASSLDHQRHNEQFF.